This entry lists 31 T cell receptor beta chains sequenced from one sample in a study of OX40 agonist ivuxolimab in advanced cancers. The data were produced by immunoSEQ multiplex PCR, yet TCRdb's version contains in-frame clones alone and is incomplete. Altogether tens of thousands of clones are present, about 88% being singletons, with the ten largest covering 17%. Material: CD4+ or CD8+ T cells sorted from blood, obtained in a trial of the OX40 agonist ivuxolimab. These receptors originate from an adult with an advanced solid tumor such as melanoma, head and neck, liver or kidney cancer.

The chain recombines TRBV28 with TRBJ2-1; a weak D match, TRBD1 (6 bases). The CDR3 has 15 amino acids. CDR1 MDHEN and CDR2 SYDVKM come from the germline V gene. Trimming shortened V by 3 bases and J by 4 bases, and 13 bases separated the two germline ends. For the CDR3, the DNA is TGTGCCAGCAGTTTCCCAGGGCAGGGGTACAATGAGCAGTTCTTC. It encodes CASSFPGQGYNEQFF. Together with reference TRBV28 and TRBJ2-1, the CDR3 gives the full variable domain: DVKVTQSSRYLVKRTGEKVFLECVQDMDHENMFWYRQDPGLGLRLIYFSYDVKMKEKGDIPEGYSVSREKKERFSLILESASTNQTSMYLCASSFPGQGYNEQFFGPGTRLTVL.

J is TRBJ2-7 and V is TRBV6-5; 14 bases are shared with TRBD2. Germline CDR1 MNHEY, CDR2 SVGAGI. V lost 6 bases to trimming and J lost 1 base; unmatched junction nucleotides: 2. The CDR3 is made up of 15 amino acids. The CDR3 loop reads CASRGLAGASYEQYF. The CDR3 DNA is TGTGCCAGCAGGGGACTAGCGGGGGCATCCTACGAGCAGTACTTC.

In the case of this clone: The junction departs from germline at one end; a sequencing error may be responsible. The CDR3 spells CASSIATGTGAYEQYF. The CDR3 nucleotides read TGTGCCAGCAGCATAGCAACCGGGACAGGGGCCTACGAGCAGTACTTC. The chain joins TRBV7-9 to TRBJ2-7, with TRBD1 matching 10 bases. This CDR3 has 16 amino acids. Germline V gene sequence: CDR1 SEHNR, CDR2 FQNEAQ (reference sequence).

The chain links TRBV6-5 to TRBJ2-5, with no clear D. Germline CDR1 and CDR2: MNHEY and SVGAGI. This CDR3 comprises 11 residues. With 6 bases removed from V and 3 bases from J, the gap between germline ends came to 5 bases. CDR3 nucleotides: TGTGCCAGCAGCACTGAAGAGACCCAGTACTTC. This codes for CASSTEETQYF.

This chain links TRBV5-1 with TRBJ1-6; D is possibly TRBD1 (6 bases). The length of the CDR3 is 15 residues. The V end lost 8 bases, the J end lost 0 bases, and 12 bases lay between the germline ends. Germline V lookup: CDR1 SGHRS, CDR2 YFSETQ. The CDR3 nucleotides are TGCGCCAGTACGGACAGTAGCTCCTATAATTCACCCCTCCACTTT. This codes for CASTDSSSYNSPLHF. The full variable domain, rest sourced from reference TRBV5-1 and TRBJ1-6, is KAGVTQTPRYLIKTRGQQVTLSCSPISGHRSVSWYQQTPGQGLQFLFEYFSETQRNKGNFPGRFSGRQFSNSRSEMNVSTLELGDSALYLCASTDSSSYNSPLHFGNGTRLTVT.

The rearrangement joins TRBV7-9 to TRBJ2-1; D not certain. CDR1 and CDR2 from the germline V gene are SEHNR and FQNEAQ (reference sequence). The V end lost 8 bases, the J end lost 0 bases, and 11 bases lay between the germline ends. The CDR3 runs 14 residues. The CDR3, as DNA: TGTGCCAGCTCGGGCGTTAGCTCCTACAATGAGCAGTTCTTC. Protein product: CASSGVSSYNEQFF. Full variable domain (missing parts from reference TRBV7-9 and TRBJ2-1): DTGVSQNPRHKITKRGQNVTFRCDPISEHNRLYWYRQTLGQGPEFLTYFQNEAQLEKSRLLSDRFSAERPKGSFSTLEIQRTEQGDSAMYLCASSGVSSYNEQFFGPGTRLTVL.

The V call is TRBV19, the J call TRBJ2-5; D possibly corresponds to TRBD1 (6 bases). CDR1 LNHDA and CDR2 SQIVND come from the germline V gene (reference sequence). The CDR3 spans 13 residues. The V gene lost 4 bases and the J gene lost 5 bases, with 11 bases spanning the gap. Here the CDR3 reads CASSTQGPETQYF. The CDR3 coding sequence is TGTGCCAGTAGTACACAGGGCCCTGAGACCCAGTACTTC.

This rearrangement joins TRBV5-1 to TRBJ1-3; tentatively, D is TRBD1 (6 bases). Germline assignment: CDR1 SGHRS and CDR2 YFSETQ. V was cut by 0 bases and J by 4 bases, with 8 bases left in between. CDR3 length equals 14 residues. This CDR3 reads CASSLDRVGNTIYF. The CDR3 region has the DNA TGCGCCAGCAGCTTGGACAGGGTAGGAAACACCATATATTTT.

The CDR3 sequence is CASSPLTSADTQYF. CDR3 coding DNA: TGCGCCAGCAGCCCCTTAACTAGCGCAGATACGCAGTATTTT. The chain has TRBV5-1 and TRBJ2-3; 7 positions agree with TRBD2. The CDR3 is made up of 14 amino acids. CDR1 SGHRS and CDR2 YFSETQ come from the germline V gene. J gave up 4 bases and V 4 bases, and 6 bases lay outside the gene matches.

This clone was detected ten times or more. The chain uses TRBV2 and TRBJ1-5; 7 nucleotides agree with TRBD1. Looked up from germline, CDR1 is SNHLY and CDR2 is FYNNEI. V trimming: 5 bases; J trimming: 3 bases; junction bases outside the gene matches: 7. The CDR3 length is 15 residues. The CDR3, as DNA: TGTGCCAGCAGTCCCCAGACAGGGAACAATCAGCCCCAGCATTTT. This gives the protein CASSPQTGNNQPQHF.

As DNA, the CDR3 is TGCGCCAGCAGCTTGGGGAATGCCGCCTGGGGGGCAGCTAATGAAAAACTGTTTTTT. Translating gives CASSLGNAAWGAANEKLFF. The V and J genes are TRBV5-1 and TRBJ1-4, with a weak D call TRBD1 (6 bases). V was trimmed by 0 bases and J by 3 bases, leaving 21 bases between them. In germline, CDR1 is SGHRS, CDR2 YFSETQ. The CDR3 extends over 19 amino acids.

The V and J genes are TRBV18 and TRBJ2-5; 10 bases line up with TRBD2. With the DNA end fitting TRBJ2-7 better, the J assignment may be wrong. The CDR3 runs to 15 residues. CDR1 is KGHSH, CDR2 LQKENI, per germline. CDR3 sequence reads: CASSPSSSGRYEQYF. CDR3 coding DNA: TGTGCCAGCTCACCCTCGTCTAGCGGGAGATACGAGCAGTACTTC.

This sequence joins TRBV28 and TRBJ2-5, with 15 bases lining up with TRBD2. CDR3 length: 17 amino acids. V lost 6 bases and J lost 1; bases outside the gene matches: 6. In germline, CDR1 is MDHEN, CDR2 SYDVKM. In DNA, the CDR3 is TGTGCCAGCAGCCCCGGGACTAGCGGGAGGTTCCAAGAGACCCAGTACTTC. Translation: CASSPGTSGRFQETQYF.

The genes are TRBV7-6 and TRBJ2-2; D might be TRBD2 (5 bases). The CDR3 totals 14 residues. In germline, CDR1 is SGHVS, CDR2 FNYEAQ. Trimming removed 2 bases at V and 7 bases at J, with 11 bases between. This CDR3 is CASSLIRDYGELFF. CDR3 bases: TGTGCCAGCAGCTTAATCCGGGATTACGGGGAGCTGTTTTTT.

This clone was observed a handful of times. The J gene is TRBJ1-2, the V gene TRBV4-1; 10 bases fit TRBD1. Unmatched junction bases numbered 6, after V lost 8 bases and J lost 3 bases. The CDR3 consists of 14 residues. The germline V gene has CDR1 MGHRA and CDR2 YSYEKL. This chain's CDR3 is CASHTDRGDYGYTF. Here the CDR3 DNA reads TGCGCCAGCCATACGGACAGGGGGGACTATGGCTACACCTTC.

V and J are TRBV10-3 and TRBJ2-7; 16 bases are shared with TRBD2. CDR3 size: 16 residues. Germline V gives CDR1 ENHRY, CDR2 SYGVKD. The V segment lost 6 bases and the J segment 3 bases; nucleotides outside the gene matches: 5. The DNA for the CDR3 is TGTGCCATCAGCGGGACTAGCGGGAGGGCCTTCTACGAGCAGTACTTC. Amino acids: CAISGTSGRAFYEQYF.

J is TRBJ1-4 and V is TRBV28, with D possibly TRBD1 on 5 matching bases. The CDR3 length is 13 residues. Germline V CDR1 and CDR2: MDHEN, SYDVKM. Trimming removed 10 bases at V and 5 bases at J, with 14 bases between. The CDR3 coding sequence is TGTGCCATTATGGACACCCTAAATGAAAAACTGTTTTTT. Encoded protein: CAIMDTLNEKLFF.

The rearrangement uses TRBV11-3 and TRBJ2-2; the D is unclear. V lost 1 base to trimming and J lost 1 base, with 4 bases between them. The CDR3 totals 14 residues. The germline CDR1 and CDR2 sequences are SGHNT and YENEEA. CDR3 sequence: CASSLGGNTGELFF. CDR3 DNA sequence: TGTGCCAGCAGCTTAGGCGGGAACACCGGGGAGCTGTTTTTT.

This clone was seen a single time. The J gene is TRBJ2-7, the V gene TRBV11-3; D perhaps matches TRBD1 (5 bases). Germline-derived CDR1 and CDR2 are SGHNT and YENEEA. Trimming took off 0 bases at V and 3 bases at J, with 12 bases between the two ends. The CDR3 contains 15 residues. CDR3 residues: CASSLDADTYYEQYF. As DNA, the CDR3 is TGTGCCAGCAGCTTAGATGCGGACACCTACTACGAGCAGTACTTC. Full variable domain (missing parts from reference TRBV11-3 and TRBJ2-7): EAGVVQSPRYKIIEKKQPVAFWCNPISGHNTLYWYLQNLGQGPELLIRYENEEAVDDSQLPKDRFSAERLKGVDSTLKIQPAELGDSAVYLCASSLDADTYYEQYFGPGTRLTVT.

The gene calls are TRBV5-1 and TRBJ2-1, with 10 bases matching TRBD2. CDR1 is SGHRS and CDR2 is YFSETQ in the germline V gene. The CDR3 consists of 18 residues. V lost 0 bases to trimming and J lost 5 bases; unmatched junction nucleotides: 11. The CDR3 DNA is TGCGCCAGCAGCTTGGAGGCTAGCGGGAGTCGCTCGGACAATGAGCAGTTCTTC. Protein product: CASSLEASGSRSDNEQFF. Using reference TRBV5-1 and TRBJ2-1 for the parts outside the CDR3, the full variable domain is KAGVTQTPRYLIKTRGQQVTLSCSPISGHRSVSWYQQTPGQGLQFLFEYFSETQRNKGNFPGRFSGRQFSNSRSEMNVSTLELGDSALYLCASSLEASGSRSDNEQFFGPGTRLTVL.

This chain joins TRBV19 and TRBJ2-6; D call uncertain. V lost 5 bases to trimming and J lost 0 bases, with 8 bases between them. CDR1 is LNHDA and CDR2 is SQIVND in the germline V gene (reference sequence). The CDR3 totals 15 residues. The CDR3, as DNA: TGTGCCAGTAGTTTCACCGGCTCTGGGGCCAACGTCCTGACTTTC. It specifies CASSFTGSGANVLTF.

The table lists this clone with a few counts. The CDR3 is CASSQDTTGNTIYF. CDR3 nucleotides: TGTGCCAGCTCACAGGACACAACTGGAAACACCATATATTTT. V is TRBV18 and J is TRBJ1-3; TRBD1 might be the D (5 bases). The CDR3 covers 14 residues. Germline V lookup: CDR1 KGHSH, CDR2 LQKENI. V lost 4 bases, J lost 2 bases, and 9 bases lay in between.

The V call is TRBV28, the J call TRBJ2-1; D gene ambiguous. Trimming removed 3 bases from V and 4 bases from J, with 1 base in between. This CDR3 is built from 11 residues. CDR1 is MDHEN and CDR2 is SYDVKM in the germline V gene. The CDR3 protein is CASSFYNEQFF. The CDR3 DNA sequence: TGTGCCAGCAGTTTTTACAATGAGCAGTTCTTC.

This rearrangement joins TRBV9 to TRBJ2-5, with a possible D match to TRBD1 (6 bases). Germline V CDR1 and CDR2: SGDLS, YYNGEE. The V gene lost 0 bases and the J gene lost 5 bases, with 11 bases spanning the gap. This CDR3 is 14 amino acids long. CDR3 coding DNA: TGTGCCAGCAGCGTAGTGGGGGCCGGGGAGACCCAGTACTTC. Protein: CASSVVGAGETQYF.

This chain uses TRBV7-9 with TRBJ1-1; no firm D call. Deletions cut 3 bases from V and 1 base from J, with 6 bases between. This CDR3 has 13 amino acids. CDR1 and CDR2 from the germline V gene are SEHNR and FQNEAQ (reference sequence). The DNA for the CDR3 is TGTGCCAGCAGCTTCCGGAGGAACACTGAAGCTTTCTTT. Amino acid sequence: CASSFRRNTEAFF.

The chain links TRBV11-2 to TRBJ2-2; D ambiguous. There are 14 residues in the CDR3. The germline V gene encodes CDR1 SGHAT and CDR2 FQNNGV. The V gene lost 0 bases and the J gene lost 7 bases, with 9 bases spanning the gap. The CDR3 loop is CASSLDAWNGELFF. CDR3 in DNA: TGTGCCAGCAGCTTAGATGCTTGGAACGGGGAGCTGTTTTTT. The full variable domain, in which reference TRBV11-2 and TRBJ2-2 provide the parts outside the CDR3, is EAGVAQSPRYKIIEKRQSVAFWCNPISGHATLYWYQQILGQGPKLLIQFQNNGVVDDSQLPKDRFSAERLKGVDSTLKIQPAKLEDSAVYLCASSLDAWNGELFFGEGSRLTVL.

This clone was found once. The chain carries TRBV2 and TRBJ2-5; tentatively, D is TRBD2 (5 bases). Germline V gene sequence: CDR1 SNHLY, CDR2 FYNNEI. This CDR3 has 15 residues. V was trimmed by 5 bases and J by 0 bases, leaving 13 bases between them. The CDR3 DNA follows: TGTGCCAGCAGTAGGTGGGAGCTAGACCAAGAGACCCAGTACTTC. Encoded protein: CASSRWELDQETQYF.

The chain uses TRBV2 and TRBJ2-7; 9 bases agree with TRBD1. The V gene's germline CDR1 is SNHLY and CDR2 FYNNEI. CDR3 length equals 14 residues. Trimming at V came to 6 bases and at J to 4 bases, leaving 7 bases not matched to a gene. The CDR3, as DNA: TGTGCCAGCAGCCCCGGGACAGGGAGGTACGAGCAGTACTTC. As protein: CASSPGTGRYEQYF.

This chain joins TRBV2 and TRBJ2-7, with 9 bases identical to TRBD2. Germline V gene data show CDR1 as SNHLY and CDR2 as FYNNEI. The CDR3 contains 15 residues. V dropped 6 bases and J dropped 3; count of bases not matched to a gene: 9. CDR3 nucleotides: TGTGCCAGCAGGGAGAGGGTAGCGGGAGTCTACGAGCAGTACTTC. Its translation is CASRERVAGVYEQYF.

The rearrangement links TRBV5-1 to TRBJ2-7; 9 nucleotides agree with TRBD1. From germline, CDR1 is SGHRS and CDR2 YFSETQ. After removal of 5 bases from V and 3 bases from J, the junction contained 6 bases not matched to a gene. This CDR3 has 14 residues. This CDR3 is CASRRGQGRYEQYF. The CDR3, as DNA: TGCGCCAGCAGAAGGGGACAGGGACGCTACGAGCAGTACTTC. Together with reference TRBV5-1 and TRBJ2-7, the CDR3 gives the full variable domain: KAGVTQTPRYLIKTRGQQVTLSCSPISGHRSVSWYQQTPGQGLQFLFEYFSETQRNKGNFPGRFSGRQFSNSRSEMNVSTLELGDSALYLCASRRGQGRYEQYFGPGTRLTVT.

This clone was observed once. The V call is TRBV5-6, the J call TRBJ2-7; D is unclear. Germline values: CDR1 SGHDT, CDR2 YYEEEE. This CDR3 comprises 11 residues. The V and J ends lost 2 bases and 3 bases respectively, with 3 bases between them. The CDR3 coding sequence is TGTGCCAGCAGCTTCTACTACGAGCAGTACTTC. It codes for CASSFYYEQYF.